The 18 T cell receptor beta chains listed next were all sequenced from one sample in a study of technical replicates of blood from a few donors. Using immunoSEQ multiplex PCR, the repertoire was profiled, and TCRdb retains in-frame clones only, with some absent. Among 60,000 to 80,000 clones, approximately 89% were seen once, and the ten largest hold 4% to 5%. Sequences were obtained from PBMCs. The receptors derive from a human donor in good health. Some clones in this sample may be carry-over from other donors' samples.

In DNA form, the CDR3 reads TGTGTGACGGGGGGCGGGAATAACTATGGCTACACCTTC. Translating gives CVTGGGNNYGYTF. This chain joins TRBV11-2 and TRBJ1-2; TRBD1 might be the D (6 bases). Germline V gene data show CDR1 as SGHAT and CDR2 as FQNNGV. This CDR3 region has 13 residues.

The chain has TRBV4-3 and TRBJ2-2; 13 bases are a match to TRBD2. CDR1 and CDR2 from the germline V gene are LGHNA and YSLEER. After removal of 4 bases from V and 7 bases from J, the junction contained 6 bases not matched to a gene. CDR3 length: 16 residues. In DNA, the CDR3 is TGCGCCAGCAGCCCCCGGACTAGCGGGGGCCGCGGGGAGCTGTTTTTT. Its protein is CASSPRTSGGRGELFF.

The V gene is TRBV27, the J gene TRBJ2-3; 11 nucleotides line up with TRBD2. Germline-derived CDR1 and CDR2 are MNHEY and SMNVEV (reference sequence). The ends lost 7 bases at V and 3 bases at J; junction bases unmatched: 15. The CDR3 contains 18 residues. The chain's CDR3 is CASTTFRASGGWTDTQYF. CDR3 coding DNA: TGTGCCAGCACTACTTTTCGGGCTAGCGGGGGGTGGACAGATACGCAGTATTTT.

V and J are TRBV4-3 and TRBJ1-3, with 9 bases matching TRBD1. This CDR3 is 15 amino acids long. Germline loops: CDR1 LGHNA, CDR2 YSLEER. The V segment lost 0 bases and the J segment 8 bases; nucleotides outside the gene matches: 5. The CDR3 sequence is CASSQDNRGRDTIYF. In DNA, the CDR3 is TGCGCCAGCAGCCAAGATAACAGGGGGCGGGACACCATATATTTT.

The chain combines TRBV7-9 with TRBJ2-1; 12 nucleotides align to TRBD2. Germline V gene sequence: CDR1 SEHNR, CDR2 FQNEAQ (reference sequence). The CDR3 spans 16 residues. The J segment lost 10 bases and the V segment lost 4 bases, leaving 11 bases of the junction unmatched. The CDR3 sequence: CASSSRLAGGPGEQFF. DNA of the CDR3: TGTGCCAGCAGCTCCCGTCTAGCGGGAGGGCCTGGAGAGCAGTTCTTC. Full variable domain (missing parts from reference TRBV7-9 and TRBJ2-1): DTGVSQNPRHKITKRGQNVTFRCDPISEHNRLYWYRQTLGQGPEFLTYFQNEAQLEKSRLLSDRFSAERPKGSFSTLEIQRTEQGDSAMYLCASSSRLAGGPGEQFFGPGTRLTVL.

This clone showed up just once. The chain recombines TRBV7-9 with TRBJ2-5, with 9 bases that match TRBD2. The CDR3 is 17 residues long. Per germline, CDR1 SEHNR and CDR2 FQNEAQ (reference sequence). V trimming: 4 bases; J trimming: 7 bases; junction bases outside the gene matches: 16. The DNA of the CDR3 is TGTGCCAGCAGCTCTATGCGGGGGGGCTTTTCCCCTATGACCCAGTACTTC. Protein: CASSSMRGGFSPMTQYF.

V usage is TRBV7-8 and J usage is TRBJ1-6; D perhaps matches TRBD1 (5 bases). The CDR3 spans 16 residues. Trimming left V 5 bases short and J 7 bases short, with 18 bases between. CDR1 is SGHVS, CDR2 FQNEAQ, per germline. The CDR3 spells CASSTSPSGANSPLHF. DNA for the CDR3: TGTGCCAGCAGCACCTCCCCCAGCGGGGCCAATTCACCCCTCCACTTT.

This rearrangement joins TRBV7-2 to TRBJ2-1; a possible D gene is TRBD2 (5 bases). The CDR3 contains 13 residues. V lost 1 base and J 12 bases, leaving 13 bases between the germline ends. Per the germline V gene, CDR1 is SGHTA and CDR2 is FQGNSA. In DNA, the CDR3 is TGTGCCAGCAGCTTAGAATCGGCTAGCCCGCAGTTCTTC. Its protein product is CASSLESASPQFF.

V and J are TRBV7-2 and TRBJ2-7, with TRBD1 as a possible D gene (6 bases). In germline, CDR1 is SGHTA, CDR2 FQGNSA. The CDR3 contains 15 residues. V shed 7 bases and J shed 2 bases, with 18 bases lying between them. CDR3 protein: CASTPGVGNTYEQYF. The DNA of the CDR3 is TGTGCCAGCACTCCAGGGGTGGGAAACACCTACGAGCAGTACTTC.

The J gene is TRBJ2-5, the V gene TRBV11-3; 10 bases map to TRBD1. The CDR3 consists of 18 residues. CDR1 and CDR2 (germline): SGHNT, YENEEA. V lost 1 base, J lost 3 bases, and 11 bases stayed unmatched. The CDR3 DNA sequence: TGTGCCAGCAGCTTAGGTCTGGGCGGGACAGGGGTCAAAGAGACCCAGTACTTC. It codes for CASSLGLGGTGVKETQYF.

The chain combines TRBV7-2 with TRBJ2-5; a weak D match, TRBD2 (5 bases). Per the germline V gene, CDR1 is SGHTA and CDR2 is FQGNSA. This CDR3 is 18 amino acids long. The germline V and J ends were trimmed by 4 bases and 3 bases, with 24 bases remaining between them. The CDR3 reads CASSSPVVGAILEETQYF. The CDR3 nucleotides are TGTGCCAGCAGCTCCCCGGTGGTGGGAGCCATTTTAGAAGAGACCCAGTACTTC.

The V gene is TRBV5-8, the J gene TRBJ2-3; D may be TRBD1 (5 bases). The CDR3 covers 15 residues. Germline V gives CDR1 SGHTS, CDR2 YDEGEE. The ends were cut back, 4 bases at V and 3 bases at J, with 15 bases in the middle. CDR3 sequence (DNA): TGTGCCAGCAGCGCAAGGACAACGAGGACAGATACGCAGTATTTT. This gives the protein CASSARTTRTDTQYF.

The chain employs TRBV6-6 and TRBJ2-1; 11 bases map to TRBD2. Germline values: CDR1 MNHNY, CDR2 SVGAGI (reference sequence). The CDR3 is 15 residues long. The V and J ends lost 6 bases and 5 bases, in that order; junction bases with no gene match: 6. The CDR3 DNA sequence: TGTGCCAGCAGCCGAGGACTAGCGGGCGACAATGAGCAGTTCTTC. Its translation: CASSRGLAGDNEQFF.

The CDR3, as DNA: TGCGCCAGCAGCTTGGTAGCGGGGGTGCGGTTCTTC. Amino acids: CASSLVAGVRFF. The gene calls are TRBV5-1 and TRBJ2-1, with 9 positions matching TRBD2. With V trimmed by 0 bases and J by 15 bases, 4 bases remained unmatched. Germline V gene sequence: CDR1 SGHRS, CDR2 YFSETQ. There are 12 residues in the CDR3.

The V gene is TRBV11-2, the J gene TRBJ2-1; weak D call: TRBD1 (5 bases). Per the germline V gene, CDR1 is SGHAT and CDR2 is FQNNGV. The CDR3 runs to 15 residues. Trimming took off 3 bases at V and 1 base at J, with 10 bases between the two ends. CDR3 protein: CASSLSRVSYNEQFF. CDR3 nucleotide sequence: TGTGCCAGCAGCTTGTCCAGGGTTTCCTACAATGAGCAGTTCTTC. The entire variable domain, with the rest obtained from reference TRBV11-2 and TRBJ2-1, is as follows: EAGVAQSPRYKIIEKRQSVAFWCNPISGHATLYWYQQILGQGPKLLIQFQNNGVVDDSQLPKDRFSAERLKGVDSTLKIQPAKLEDSAVYLCASSLSRVSYNEQFFGPGTRLTVL.

CDR3 DNA sequence: TGCGCCAGCAGCTTACAGGGGGCCTCTGGCTACACCTTC. Translating gives CASSLQGASGYTF. The rearrangement uses TRBV5-1 and TRBJ1-2, with 9 bases aligning to TRBD1. Germline V lookup: CDR1 SGHRS, CDR2 YFSETQ. V trimming: 2 bases; J trimming: 7 bases; junction bases outside the gene matches: 3. The CDR3 is 13 amino acids.

This clone came up a few times. The chain uses TRBV30 and TRBJ1-1; D not certain. The germline V gene encodes CDR1 GTSNPN and CDR2 SVGIG (reference sequence). The CDR3 has 12 amino acids. Trimming pared 1 base from V and 5 bases from J, leaving 8 bases between. CDR3 loop: CAWSGSTTEAFF. The CDR3 DNA is TGTGCCTGGAGTGGATCAACAACTGAAGCTTTCTTT.

The chain couples TRBV5-1 to TRBJ2-7; D is unclear. Trimming took off 0 bases at V and 0 bases at J, with 10 bases between the two ends. The germline V gene encodes CDR1 SGHRS and CDR2 YFSETQ. The CDR3 loop spans 15 amino acids. CDR3 protein: CASSLGPGGSYEQYF. CDR3 DNA: TGCGCCAGCAGCTTGGGCCCCGGCGGCTCCTACGAGCAGTACTTC.